This T cell receptor beta chain was sequenced for a study of T cell changes during pregnancy in multiple sclerosis. TCRdb's copy holds only in-frame clones and misses some; the assay was immunoSEQ multiplex PCR. The sample carries about 87,000 clones, around 93% recorded once. V lost 3 bases, J lost 1 base, and 13 bases lay in between. Germline CDR1 MGHRA, CDR2 YSYEKL. CDR3 length equals 15 residues. This chain joins TRBV4-1 and TRBJ2-7; perhaps TRBD2 as D (5 bases). This specimen was peripheral blood, taken in the third trimester of pregnancy. This clonotype originated in a female donor in good health, enrolled as a control in a pregnancy study. The CDR3 DNA follows: TGCGCCAGCAGCCATTACGGGGAAGGGTCCTACGAGCAGTACTTC. This translates into CASSHYGEGSYEQYF.